Listed here are 14 T cell receptor beta chains from one sample, sequenced in a study of T cell repertoires in ileal Crohn's disease. Specified time point: proximal margin of the surgical specimen (macroscopically non-inflamed). The table came from immunoSEQ multiplex PCR; TCRdb's copy has only in-frame clones and leaves some out. The table records 5,700 or so clones, about three quarters of them present only once. The sample taken for sequencing was ileal tissue. The receptors derive from an adult with Crohn's disease.

This chain connects TRBV7-2 to TRBJ2-4, with D possibly being TRBD1 or TRBD2 (6 bases each). V lost 5 bases and J 9 bases, leaving 17 bases between the germline ends. CDR1 is SGHTA, CDR2 FQGNSA, per germline. CDR3 length equals 14 residues. The CDR3 here is CASSPVGGAGIQYF. CDR3 bases: TGTGCCAGCAGCCCCGTGGGGGGCGCGGGCATTCAGTACTTC.

This chain joins TRBV7-6 and TRBJ1-5; D remains unclear. Germline V CDR1 and CDR2: SGHVS, FNYEAQ. This CDR3 is built from 15 residues. The V end lost 5 bases, the J end lost 3 bases, and 14 bases lay between the germline ends. This CDR3 is CASSPQSGLNQPQHF. For the CDR3, the DNA is TGTGCCAGCAGCCCCCAGTCGGGTCTCAATCAGCCCCAGCATTTT.

The rearrangement uses TRBV7-9 and TRBJ2-3; D call uncertain. With 5 bases removed from V and 3 bases from J, the gap between germline ends came to 0 bases. From germline, CDR1 is SEHNR and CDR2 FQNEAQ (reference sequence). This CDR3 is 10 amino acids long. CDR3 nucleotides: TGTGCCAGCAGCACAGATACGCAGTATTTT. Amino acid sequence: CASSTDTQYF.

This clone occurred a few times. At one boundary the junction diverges from the germline segment, which might be a read error. The V and J genes are TRBV5-4 and TRBJ2-1; D is unresolved. The CDR3 consists of 13 residues. CDR1 and CDR2 from the germline V gene are SGHNT and YYREEE (reference sequence). The CDR3 is CASRLDSYNEQFF. The CDR3 region has the DNA TGTGCCAGCAGGTTGGACTCCTACAATGAGCAGTTCTTC. Combining the CDR3 with reference TRBV5-4 and TRBJ2-1 gives the whole variable domain ETGVTQSPTHLIKTRGQQVTLRCSSQSGHNTVSWYQQALGQGPQFIFQYYREEENGRGNFPPRFSGLQFPNYSSELNVNALELDDSALYLCASRLDSYNEQFFGPGTRLTVL.

The chain combines TRBV2 with TRBJ2-7, with TRBD2 matching 8 bases. Germline CDR1 and CDR2: SNHLY and FYNNEI. The V and J ends lost 5 bases and 2 bases, in that order; junction bases with no gene match: 8. There are 15 residues in the CDR3. The CDR3 nucleotides are TGTGCCAGCAGTAGATCTGGCGGGGGGACCTACGAGCAGTACTTC. Protein: CASSRSGGGTYEQYF.

The chain combines TRBV4-2 with TRBJ2-5, with 11 bases aligning to TRBD2. This CDR3 region has 16 residues. V gave up 1 base and J gave up 2 bases; unmatched junction bases: 3. Germline CDR1 is LGHNA and CDR2 is YNFKEQ. The CDR3 loop reads CASSQAGTSGQETQYF. The CDR3 nucleotides read TGTGCCAGCAGCCAAGCCGGGACTAGCGGACAAGAGACCCAGTACTTC.

The chain couples TRBV28 to TRBJ1-4, with 7 bases fitting TRBD1. CDR1 and CDR2 (germline): MDHEN, SYDVKM. The CDR3 is 16 amino acids. Trimming cost V 4 bases and J 0 bases; bases outside gene matches: 5. The CDR3 nucleotides are TGTGCCAGCAGTTCGGACAGGCACACAACTAATGAAAAACTGTTTTTT. Its translation is CASSSDRHTTNEKLFF.

The rearrangement joins TRBV5-6 to TRBJ1-5; D ambiguous. In germline, CDR1 is SGHDT, CDR2 YYEEEE. The CDR3 loop spans 13 amino acids. The germline V and J ends were trimmed by 4 bases and 3 bases, with 8 bases remaining between them. The DNA of the CDR3 is TGTGCCAGCAGCCGTGGGCCCAATCAGCCCCAGCATTTT. Translating it yields CASSRGPNQPQHF.

The rearrangement uses TRBV10-3 and TRBJ1-2; weak D call: TRBD1 (5 bases). Deletions cut 5 bases from V and 8 bases from J, with 15 bases between. The CDR3 loop spans 13 amino acids. Per the germline V gene, CDR1 is ENHRY and CDR2 is SYGVKD. CDR3 sequence (DNA): TGTGCCATCAGTAATAGCAGGGAGGACGGCTACACCTTC. Protein: CAISNSREDGYTF.

This clone was recorded once. The chain employs TRBV30 and TRBJ1-5; no clear D. Trimming removed 1 base from V and 7 bases from J, with 11 bases in between. The CDR3 consists of 13 residues. Germline V lookup: CDR1 GTSNPN, CDR2 SVGIG (reference sequence). CDR3: CAWSGRDNQPQHF. In DNA, the CDR3 is TGTGCCTGGAGTGGAAGGGATAACCAGCCCCAGCATTTT.

The chain employs TRBV30 and TRBJ1-2; TRBD1 matches 7 bases. CDR1 GTSNPN and CDR2 SVGIG come from the germline V gene (reference sequence). The CDR3 has 13 amino acids. J gave up 9 bases and V 2 bases, and 9 bases lay outside the gene matches. This chain's CDR3 is CAWSPGTDNSYTF. DNA for the CDR3: TGTGCCTGGAGTCCGGGGACAGATAACAGCTACACCTTC.

The chain carries TRBV28 and TRBJ1-2; possibly TRBD1 for D (6 bases). This CDR3 contains 13 residues. V gave up 6 bases and J gave up 0 bases, with 8 bases separating them. Germline CDR1 MDHEN, CDR2 SYDVKM. The DNA for the CDR3 is TGTGCCAGCAGGGACAGCACTAACTATGGCTACACCTTC. As protein: CASRDSTNYGYTF.

This chain joins TRBV7-2 and TRBJ2-7; D is unresolved. V shed 3 bases and J shed 7 bases, with 13 bases lying between them. Germline CDR1 SGHTA, CDR2 FQGNSA. The CDR3 covers 13 residues. The CDR3 region has the DNA TGTGCCAGCAGCTTGTCCGCGACGAGGGAGCAGTACTTC. Protein product: CASSLSATREQYF.

The chain has TRBV4-1 and TRBJ1-6; 7 bases are shared with TRBD1. CDR1 is MGHRA and CDR2 is YSYEKL in the germline V gene. V shed 2 bases, J shed 8 bases, and the junction held 6 bases outside the gene matches. CDR3 size: 15 residues. CDR3 loop: CASSQQTGIYSPLHF. The DNA of the CDR3 is TGCGCCAGCAGCCAACAGACAGGGATTTATTCACCCCTCCACTTT.